These T cell receptor beta chains were read from a single sample in a study of shared clonotypes between healthy human individuals. The table came from immunoSEQ multiplex PCR; TCRdb's copy has only in-frame clones and leaves some out. The sample records 500,000 to 700,000 clones, roughly 96% being singletons. The sample comprised naive CD8+ T cells sorted from blood. The receptors originated from a young woman in good health. The CDR3 runs from the conserved cysteine through the conserved F or W. The D gene is left open where the match is weak. The size of a clone is reported for some rows only, either as once, few or many, or as a class for expanded clones.

d_gene | j_gene | v_gene | abundance | CDR3nt | CDR3aa
- | TRBJ2-7 | TRBV19 | once | TGTGCCAGTAGTAATTTCTACGAGCAGTACTTC | CASSNFYEQYF
- | TRBJ1-1 | TRBV28 | - | TGTGCCAGCTGTTGGGTGGCGAACACTGAAGCTTTCTTT | CASCWVANTEAFF
- | TRBJ1-4 | TRBV7-9 | few | TGTGCCAGCAGCCTGATGCGTGAAAAACTGTTTTTT | CASSLMREKLFF
- | TRBJ1-2 | TRBV28 | - | TGTGCCAGCAGTGACCCGCAGGGTGGCTACACCTTC | CASSDPQGGYTF
- | TRBJ2-3 | TRBV4-2 | - | TGTGCCAGCAGCTACGACAGTAGCACAGATACGCAGTATTTT | CASSYDSSTDTQYF
- | TRBJ1-4 | TRBV5-1 | - | TGCGCCAGCAGCTTGGCCTGGACAGCAACTAATGAAAAACTGTTTTTT | CASSLAWTATNEKLFF
TRBD2 | TRBJ2-7 | TRBV11-2 | - | TGTGCCAGCAGCGCACTCGGACTAGCGGTCTACGAGCAGTACTTC | CASSALGLAVYEQYF
- | TRBJ2-7 | TRBV13 | - | TGTGCCAGCAGCTTAGTGGCCGACGAGCAGTACTTC | CASSLVADEQYF
- | TRBJ2-7 | TRBV19 | - | TGTGCCAGTAGTACTGACTCCTACGAGCAGTACTTC | CASSTDSYEQYF
TRBD2 | TRBJ2-7 | TRBV27 | once | TGTGCCAGCAGTTCCCGGACTAGCGGGAGTTACGAGCAGTACTTC | CASSSRTSGSYEQYF
TRBD2 | TRBJ2-3 | TRBV7-9 | - | TGTGCCAGCAGTTGGACTAGCGGGGTTACAGATACGCAGTATTTT | CASSWTSGVTDTQYF
- | TRBJ2-2 | TRBV27 | - | TGTGCCAGCAGTTTAGGTAGCGGGGAGCTGTTTTTT | CASSLGSGELFF
TRBD2 | TRBJ2-4 | TRBV7-9 | - | TGTGCCAGCAGCGTCAGAGCGGGACTAGCCAAAAACATTCAGTACTTC | CASSVRAGLAKNIQYF
- | TRBJ2-7 | TRBV27 | - | TGTGCCAGCAGTTTTGGCTTCTCCTACGAGCAGTACTTC | CASSFGFSYEQYF
- | TRBJ2-7 | TRBV18 | - | TGTGCCAGCTCACCGTTGACGGAGTCCTACGAGCAGTACTTC | CASSPLTESYEQYF
- | TRBJ2-1 | TRBV19 | - | TGTGCCAGTAGTATAGGACAGAGCTCCTACAATGAGCAGTTCTTC | CASSIGQSSYNEQFF
- | TRBJ2-7 | TRBV6-5 | - | TGTGCCAGCAGTTACTCGGTGCAGAACTACGAGCAGTACTTC | CASSYSVQNYEQYF
TRBD1 | TRBJ2-5 | TRBV7-9 | - | TGTGCCAGCAGCCAGGGGGAAGAGACCCAGTACTTC | CASSQGEETQYF
TRBD2 | TRBJ2-7 | TRBV27 | - | TGTGCCAGCAGTCTCCGGACTAGCGTGCGAGAGCAGTACTTC | CASSLRTSVREQYF
- | TRBJ1-1 | TRBV7-3 | - | TGTGCCAGCAGCTTAAGCCGAAACACTGAAGCTTTCTTT | CASSLSRNTEAFF
- | TRBJ1-1 | TRBV28 | - | TGTGCCAGCAGGAGACGACAGGCCTCCACTGAAGCTTTCTTT | CASRRRQASTEAFF
TRBD2 | TRBJ2-1 | TRBV6-1 | - | TGTGCCAGCAGCTTGGGGACTAGCGGTTACAATGAGCAGTTCTTC | CASSLGTSGYNEQFF
- | TRBJ1-1 | TRBV27 | - | TGTGCCAGCAGTTTCCGGGGGGGGGCACCAGCTTTCTTT | CASSFRGGAPAFF
TRBD2 | TRBJ2-3 | TRBV6-1 | - | TGTGCCAGCAGTGAACCTCGGAGCGGGAGGGCCGGCGGTACGCAGTATTTT | CASSEPRSGRAGGTQYF
- | TRBJ1-2 | TRBV7-9 | - | TGTGCCAGCAGCTTAGGGGCCTCTAACTATGGCTACACCTTC | CASSLGASNYGYTF